These 31 T cell receptor beta chains came from one sample sequenced in a study of blood T cell repertoires in COVID-19. Produced via immunoSEQ multiplex PCR; TCRdb's table is partial and in-frame only. Of roughly 140,000 clones detected, roughly 80% appear once; the ten largest clones hold approximately 1.6%. The sequencing sample was made of PBMCs or T cells enriched from blood (not recorded which). These receptor sequences come from a woman aged 18 to 35 who had been exposed to COVID-19.

The chain employs TRBV28 and TRBJ2-3; 7 bases are a match to TRBD2. From germline, CDR1 is MDHEN and CDR2 SYDVKM. V dropped 8 bases and J dropped 4; count of bases not matched to a gene: 24. This CDR3 is 19 amino acids long. CDR3 nucleotides: TGTGCCAGCTCTCTTATAGGTGGGGGGGGGACCGCCACCGCAGATACGCAGTATTTT. This translates into CASSLIGGGGTATADTQYF.

This chain joins TRBV29-1 and TRBJ2-7; no clear D. This CDR3 region has 11 residues. V was trimmed by 0 bases and J by 10 bases, leaving 10 bases between them. Germline V CDR1 and CDR2: SQVTM, ANQGSEA. This CDR3 reads CSVEDTVQQYF. CDR3 nucleotide sequence: TGCAGCGTTGAAGATACGGTTCAACAGTACTTC.

This clone was picked up a small number of times. The rearrangement uses TRBV6-6 and TRBJ2-6, with 10 bases that match TRBD2. The CDR3 runs 17 residues. The V and J ends lost 5 bases and 3 bases, in that order; junction bases with no gene match: 7. Per germline, CDR1 MNHNY and CDR2 SVGAGI (reference sequence). The DNA for the CDR3 is TGTGCCAGCAGTCATTCCGGGACTAGCGTTGGGGCCAACGTCCTGACTTTC. Translation gives CASSHSGTSVGANVLTF.

The chain uses TRBV12-3 or TRBV12-4 and TRBJ2-7; the match to TRBD1 covers 8 bases. The CDR3 runs to 13 residues. Trimming cost V 6 bases and J 2 bases; bases outside gene matches: 3. CDR3 loop: CASSPGGAYEQYF. CDR3 coding DNA: TGTGCCAGCAGCCCAGGGGGCGCCTACGAGCAGTACTTC.

The chain recombines TRBV30 with TRBJ2-7, with D perhaps matching TRBD2 (6 bases). The CDR3 sequence is 16 residues long. Deletions cut 1 base from V and 0 bases from J, with 16 bases between. Germline-derived CDR1 and CDR2 are GTSNPN and SVGIG (reference sequence). DNA of the CDR3: TGTGCCTGGAGTGAGCGGACGGCGGGAAGCTCCTACGAGCAGTACTTC. Protein: CAWSERTAGSSYEQYF.

The genes are TRBV4-1 and TRBJ1-1; a weak D match, TRBD1 (5 bases). The germline gives CDR1 MGHRA, CDR2 YSYEKL. The CDR3 spans 18 residues. V lost 2 bases and J 2 bases, leaving 21 bases between the germline ends. The CDR3 coding sequence is TGCGCCAGCAGCCAAACGGTGGGGCAGTCCGGTACTAACACTGAAGCTTTCTTT. As protein: CASSQTVGQSGTNTEAFF.

The J gene is TRBJ1-2, the V gene TRBV6-2 or TRBV6-3, with D maybe TRBD1 (5 bases). Trimming shortened V by 5 bases and J by 4 bases, and 8 bases separated the two germline ends. The CDR3 is made up of 12 amino acids. CDR1 is MNHEY and CDR2 is SVGEGT in the germline V gene. The CDR3 spells CASSDSVYGYTF. The DNA for the CDR3 is TGTGCCAGCAGTGACAGCGTCTATGGCTACACCTTC.

The V call is TRBV29-1, the J call TRBJ1-2; 10 nucleotides align to TRBD1. V lost 5 bases to trimming and J lost 6 bases; unmatched junction nucleotides: 3. CDR3 size: 12 residues. Germline-derived CDR1 and CDR2 are SQVTM and ANQGSEA. The CDR3 DNA follows: TGCAGCGTTTCGGACAGGGGGAATGGCTACACCTTC. It translates to CSVSDRGNGYTF.

The chain joins TRBV5-1 to TRBJ2-1; perhaps TRBD2 as D (6 bases). From germline, CDR1 is SGHRS and CDR2 YFSETQ. Trimming took 5 bases from V and 7 from J, leaving 19 bases between them. This CDR3 has 15 amino acids. DNA of the CDR3: TGCGCCAGCAGGGGCGGGAATAGCGGAGCGAATGAGCAGTTCTTC. Amino acid sequence: CASRGGNSGANEQFF.

V and J are TRBV27 and TRBJ1-2; D unresolved. Trimming left V 3 bases short and J 3 bases short, with 11 bases between. Germline-derived CDR1 and CDR2 are MNHEY and SMNVEV (reference sequence). The CDR3 has 14 amino acids. The CDR3 spells CASSFTPQYYGYTF. The CDR3, as DNA: TGTGCCAGCAGTTTTACTCCACAGTACTATGGCTACACCTTC.

The CDR3: CASSSTGTLTEQYF. The DNA of the CDR3 is TGTGCCAGCAGCTCTACCGGGACTTTAACCGAGCAGTACTTC. The rearrangement links TRBV7-9 to TRBJ2-7; possible D gene TRBD2, 6 bases. CDR1 and CDR2 from the germline V gene are SEHNR and FQNEAQ (reference sequence). With 4 bases removed from V and 6 bases from J, the gap between germline ends came to 16 bases. This CDR3 has 14 residues.

CDR3 DNA sequence: TGTGCCAGCAGGCAAGGAGCGGGAGGACTCACCGGGGAGCTGTTTTTT. This gives the protein CASRQGAGGLTGELFF. This sequence joins TRBV28 and TRBJ2-2; TRBD2 agrees at 9 bases. The CDR3 runs 16 residues. The J segment lost 4 bases and the V segment lost 6 bases, leaving 9 bases of the junction unmatched. Germline-derived CDR1 and CDR2 are MDHEN and SYDVKM.

The chain links TRBV30 to TRBJ2-5, with 7 bases that match TRBD2. The germline CDR1 and CDR2 sequences are GTSNPN and SVGIG (reference sequence). CDR3 size: 15 residues. The V segment lost 3 bases and the J segment 5 bases; nucleotides outside the gene matches: 12. The CDR3 spells CAWRGVAGEGETQYF. CDR3 coding DNA: TGTGCCTGGAGGGGGGTGGCGGGAGAGGGTGAGACCCAGTACTTC.

The chain uses TRBV27 and TRBJ1-1; TRBD1 might be the D (6 bases). The V and J ends lost 3 bases and 2 bases respectively, with 10 bases between them. From germline, CDR1 is MNHEY and CDR2 SMNVEV (reference sequence). The CDR3 is 14 residues long. CDR3 in amino acids: CASSFQGINTEAFF. The CDR3 DNA is TGTGCCAGCAGTTTCCAGGGGATAAACACTGAAGCTTTCTTT.

V is TRBV29-1 and J is TRBJ2-1; TRBD1 aligns across 10 bases. With V trimmed by 7 bases and J by 6 bases, 15 bases remained unmatched. The CDR3 is 16 residues long. Germline CDR1 and CDR2: SQVTM and ANQGSEA. CDR3 in DNA: TGCAGCGAAATACGGGTGGCGGGACAGGGGACCAATGAGCAGTTCTTC. Translating it yields CSEIRVAGQGTNEQFF.

The rearrangement links TRBV11-3 to TRBJ2-1; 10 bases align to TRBD2. Germline CDR1 and CDR2: SGHNT and YENEEA. The CDR3 has 17 residues. V lost 1 base and J lost 9; bases outside the gene matches: 12. CDR3 nucleotides: TGTGCCAGCAGCTTAGCTTCCGGTCTAGCGGGAGAAAGTGAGCAGTTCTTC. Translated, it gives CASSLASGLAGESEQFF.

This chain uses TRBV11-2 with TRBJ2-6, with a tentative D call TRBD1 (6 bases). Trimming pared 7 bases from V and 4 bases from J, leaving 17 bases between. Germline V gene data show CDR1 as SGHAT and CDR2 as FQNNGV. The CDR3 runs to 16 residues. Here the CDR3 DNA reads TGTGCCAGCACCGCCAGGGCAGGGACAGGGGCCAACGTCCTGACTTTC. This codes for CASTARAGTGANVLTF.

V gene TRBV11-2 combines with J gene TRBJ1-1; maybe TRBD1 (6 bases). Deletions cut 4 bases from V and 3 bases from J, with 12 bases between. The length of the CDR3 is 14 residues. Germline V gene lookup returns CDR1 SGHAT and CDR2 FQNNGV. This CDR3 reads CASSSPRGHTEAFF. The CDR3 DNA reads TGTGCCAGCAGCTCCCCCAGGGGACACACTGAAGCTTTCTTT. Variable domain in full (rest from reference TRBV11-2 and TRBJ1-1): EAGVAQSPRYKIIEKRQSVAFWCNPISGHATLYWYQQILGQGPKLLIQFQNNGVVDDSQLPKDRFSAERLKGVDSTLKIQPAKLEDSAVYLCASSSPRGHTEAFFGQGTRLTVV.

This chain links TRBV9 with TRBJ2-1; TRBD2 matches at 13 bases. The trim removed 4 bases at V and 6 bases at J, leaving 4 bases unmatched. The length of the CDR3 is 15 residues. The germline gives CDR1 SGDLS, CDR2 YYNGEE. This CDR3 reads CASSTTSGRGNEQFF. The CDR3 DNA reads TGTGCCAGCAGCACTACTAGCGGGAGGGGCAATGAGCAGTTCTTC.

The chain couples TRBV10-3 to TRBJ1-2; 9 bases map to TRBD1. Germline loops: CDR1 ENHRY, CDR2 SYGVKD. This CDR3 has 14 residues. The V gene end was trimmed by 4 bases and the J gene end by 5 bases; junction bases not matched to a gene: 5. The CDR3 region has the DNA TGTGCCATCAGTGGACAGGGGGTTGAGTATGGCTACACCTTC. Protein: CAISGQGVEYGYTF.

The V call is TRBV12-3 or TRBV12-4, the J call TRBJ1-4; D is perhaps TRBD1 (5 bases). V lost 6 bases and J 11 bases, leaving 16 bases between the germline ends. CDR3 length: 13 amino acids. The CDR3 sequence: CASSPREGPKLFF. CDR3 bases: TGTGCCAGCAGCCCCCGGGAGGGGCCCAAACTGTTTTTT.

The rearrangement joins TRBV4-2 to TRBJ2-2; a weak D match, TRBD2 (5 bases). Germline CDR1 is LGHNA and CDR2 is YNFKEQ. Trimming cost V 3 bases and J 6 bases, with 14 bases left between them. This CDR3 region has 15 residues. DNA of the CDR3: TGTGCCAGCAGCCAGGCTCTAGCCCCCGCCGGGGAGCTGTTTTTT. Translated: CASSQALAPAGELFF.

V gene TRBV7-3 combines with J gene TRBJ2-3, with TRBD2 matching 10 bases. Germline values: CDR1 SGHTA, CDR2 FQGTGA. This CDR3 comprises 16 residues. J gave up 4 bases and V 1 base, and 5 bases lay outside the gene matches. This CDR3 reads CASSLSEREGADTQYF. The CDR3, as DNA: TGTGCCAGCAGCTTAAGCGAGCGGGAGGGCGCAGATACGCAGTATTTT.

The V call is TRBV4-2, the J call TRBJ2-3; 7 bases line up with TRBD1. The CDR3 spans 16 residues. Germline V lookup: CDR1 LGHNA, CDR2 YNFKEQ. V dropped 1 base and J dropped 3; count of bases not matched to a gene: 7. The CDR3 loop reads CASSQAPPGQTDTQYF. CDR3 bases: TGTGCCAGCAGCCAAGCCCCACCGGGACAGACAGATACGCAGTATTTT.

The chain couples TRBV4-1 to TRBJ1-5, with 10 bases fitting TRBD1. The germline CDR1 and CDR2 sequences are MGHRA and YSYEKL. The CDR3 is made up of 14 amino acids. J gave up 3 bases and V 6 bases, and 2 bases lay outside the gene matches. CDR3 sequence (DNA): TGCGCCAGCAGAAGACAGGGGGCCAATCAGCCCCAGCATTTT. Its protein product is CASRRQGANQPQHF.

The chain links TRBV6-4 to TRBJ2-3; D uncertain. V gave up 0 bases and J gave up 6 bases, with 13 bases separating them. CDR1 is MRHNA, CDR2 SNTAGT, per germline. CDR3 size: 15 residues. The CDR3, as DNA: TGTGCCAGCAGTGACTCGAGTACCCCCAGGGATACGCAGTATTTT. This codes for CASSDSSTPRDTQYF.

This sequence joins TRBV7-2 and TRBJ2-7; perhaps TRBD1 as D (6 bases). CDR1 and CDR2 (germline): SGHTA, FQGNSA. There are 14 residues in the CDR3. V gave up 2 bases and J gave up 3 bases, with 11 bases separating them. CDR3 amino acids: CASSLSVRGYEQYF. CDR3 coding DNA: TGTGCCAGCAGCTTATCGGTCAGGGGCTACGAGCAGTACTTC.

The chain recombines TRBV12-5 with TRBJ1-1, with D tentatively TRBD1 (5 bases). V lost 9 bases and J 0 bases, leaving 20 bases between the germline ends. The CDR3 totals 16 residues. The germline CDR1 and CDR2 sequences are LGHNT and FRNRAP. For the CDR3, the DNA is TGTGCTAGCGTCGACGACCGACAGCTCATGAACACTGAAGCTTTCTTT. This encodes CASVDDRQLMNTEAFF.

Note on this clone: Other nucleotide sequences in the sample specify the same CDR3. V is TRBV11-3 and J is TRBJ1-1; D gene ambiguous. The V end was cut by 3 bases, the J end by 5 bases, with 10 bases between. The CDR3 loop spans 13 amino acids. Germline V lookup: CDR1 SGHNT, CDR2 YENEEA. CDR3 nucleotides: TGTGCCAGCAGCTTCGGCGGAGGAACTGAAGCTTTCTTT. Its protein product is CASSFGGGTEAFF.

The chain uses TRBV14 and TRBJ1-2; tentatively, D is TRBD1 (6 bases). The V gene lost 3 bases and the J gene lost 3 bases, with 8 bases spanning the gap. Germline V gene data show CDR1 as SGHDN and CDR2 as FVKESK. The CDR3 has 13 amino acids. CDR3 nucleotides: TGTGCCAGCAGCCAGTCAGGGGACTATGGCTACACCTTC. Amino acid sequence: CASSQSGDYGYTF.

This clone occurred many times. The sample contains more than one DNA sequence encoding this CDR3. This sequence joins TRBV6-4 and TRBJ2-1, with 9 bases fitting TRBD2. The trim removed 0 bases at V and 3 bases at J, leaving 0 bases unmatched. CDR3 length: 15 residues. In germline, CDR1 is MRHNA, CDR2 SNTAGT. Here the CDR3 reads CASSDSSGSYNEQFF. DNA of the CDR3: TGTGCCAGCAGTGACTCTAGCGGGAGCTACAATGAGCAGTTCTTC.